The 27 T cell receptor beta chains in this list originate from one sample, sequenced in a study of T cells in localized non-small cell lung cancer. Generated by immunoSEQ multiplex PCR, the TCRdb table keeps only in-frame clones and is missing some. The profile shows more than 2,000 clones, about 35% of them singletons. Sequenced here: lung tumor tissue, sampled before any cancer treatment. These TCRs come from a man aged 35-69 years with stage II lung adenocarcinoma.

The V and J genes are TRBV19 and TRBJ2-7; tentative D call: TRBD1 (5 bases). Trimming shortened V by 5 bases and J by 1 base, and 9 bases separated the two germline ends. The germline V gene has CDR1 LNHDA and CDR2 SQIVND (reference sequence). There are 13 residues in the CDR3. CDR3 sequence reads: CASSSPGSYEQYF. The CDR3 coding sequence is TGTGCCAGTAGTTCCCCAGGGTCCTACGAGCAGTACTTC.

This clone ranks as large (0.1 to 1%). The chain carries TRBV14 and TRBJ2-5; D is uncertain. The CDR3 contains 13 residues. Trimming took 1 base from V and 7 from J, leaving 10 bases between them. Germline-derived CDR1 and CDR2 are SGHDN and FVKESK. The CDR3 sequence is CASSQATLGTQYF. The CDR3 DNA reads as TGTGCCAGCAGCCAAGCCACCCTCGGGACCCAGTACTTC.

The V gene is TRBV6-8, the J gene TRBJ2-7, with 8 bases lining up with TRBD1. The CDR3 is made up of 13 amino acids. Trimming removed 7 bases from V and 1 base from J; junction bases left unmatched: 3. Germline V gene lookup returns CDR1 MNHGY and CDR2 SAAAGT. The CDR3 bases are TGTGCCAGCATGAGACAGGGGTCCTACGAGCAGTACTTC. Amino acid sequence: CASMRQGSYEQYF.

This chain joins TRBV4-1 and TRBJ2-3, with 12 bases that match TRBD2. With V trimmed by 4 bases and J by 5 bases, 7 bases remained unmatched. Germline CDR1 is MGHRA and CDR2 is YSYEKL. This CDR3 has 16 residues. The CDR3 here is CASSPSSGGAGDTQYF. The DNA of the CDR3 is TGCGCCAGCAGCCCCTCTAGCGGGGGGGCGGGAGATACGCAGTATTTT.

This clone was counted a few times. V and J are TRBV6-7 and TRBJ1-1; TRBD1 matches at 9 bases. Being an ORF, TRBV6-7 has a function that is uncertain. V was pared by 7 bases and J by 11 bases, with 5 bases of the junction left unmatched. The CDR3 is 11 amino acids. CDR3 nucleotides: TGTGCCAGCACACACAGGGGGCAGGCTTTCTTT. This gives the protein CASTHRGQAFF.

This chain links TRBV19 with TRBJ2-3; 8 bases fit TRBD2. Germline lookup yields CDR1 LNHDA and CDR2 SQIVND (reference sequence). J lost 6 bases, V lost 2 bases, and 4 bases had no gene match. CDR3 length equals 14 residues. CDR3 coding DNA: TGTGCCAGTAGTATAAAAGCGGGGGTTGATACGCAGTATTTT. Translated, it gives CASSIKAGVDTQYF.

There are a few counts of this clone. One end of the junction does not line up with germline, which may come from a read error. The chain combines TRBV6-8 with TRBJ2-7; no reliable D call. Germline CDR1 and CDR2: MNHGY and SAAAGT. The CDR3 totals 14 residues. CDR3 protein: CASSNSPSSYEQYF. Written as DNA, the CDR3 is TGTGCCAGCAGTAACTCCCCGTCCTCCTACGAGCAGTACTTC.

This clone turned up a few times. This chain uses TRBV29-1 with TRBJ2-7, with D perhaps matching TRBD1 (5 bases). This CDR3 region has 13 residues. Trimming took 1 base from V and 7 from J, leaving 14 bases between them. Germline values: CDR1 SQVTM, CDR2 ANQGSEA. This chain's CDR3 is CSVEGTTDLEQYF. In DNA form, the CDR3 reads TGCAGCGTTGAAGGGACAACCGATCTGGAGCAGTACTTC.

This clone was seen only a few times. The CDR3 coding sequence is TGTGCCATCAGCACGGGGGGCGGGGTCACAGATACGCAGTATTTT. Its translation: CAISTGGGVTDTQYF. The genes are TRBV6-8 and TRBJ2-3; possibly TRBD2 for D (7 bases). V was cut by 10 bases and J by 2 bases, with 19 bases left in between. From germline, CDR1 is MNHGY and CDR2 SAAAGT. There are 15 residues in the CDR3.

The sample holds a few counts of this clone. The V and J genes are TRBV6-8 and TRBJ1-2, with unresolved D. This CDR3 comprises 12 residues. CDR1 MNHGY and CDR2 SAAAGT come from the germline V gene. The ends were cut back, 6 bases at V and 2 bases at J, with 7 bases in the middle. The CDR3 protein is CASRRGNYGYTF. CDR3 nucleotide sequence: TGTGCCAGCAGGCGAGGGAACTATGGCTACACCTTC.

The chain employs TRBV11-3 and TRBJ2-2; possible D gene TRBD1, 5 bases. Trimming removed 0 bases at V and 1 base at J, with 6 bases between. The length of the CDR3 is 15 residues. Germline CDR1 and CDR2: SGHNT and YENEEA. The CDR3 bases are TGTGCCAGCAGCTTAGATCAGGGGAACACCGGGGAGCTGTTTTTT. Its translation is CASSLDQGNTGELFF.

The count of this clone is one. The chain has TRBV18 and TRBJ1-1, with TRBD1 matching 7 bases. Germline CDR1 KGHSH, CDR2 LQKENI. The CDR3 consists of 13 residues. V trimming: 4 bases; J trimming: 14 bases; junction bases outside the gene matches: 13. In DNA form, the CDR3 reads TGTGCCAGCTCACGTGGAGACAGGGCCGGACCCTTCTTT. It specifies CASSRGDRAGPFF.

The chain combines TRBV18 with TRBJ2-1, with 12 positions matching TRBD1. CDR3 size: 16 residues. CDR1 and CDR2 from the germline V gene are KGHSH and LQKENI. With V trimmed by 2 bases and J by 9 bases, 8 bases remained unmatched. Here the CDR3 reads CASSPAGTGGRGEQFF. Here the CDR3 DNA reads TGTGCCAGCTCACCAGCCGGGACAGGGGGCCGGGGTGAGCAGTTCTTC. The whole variable domain, filled in from reference TRBV18 and TRBJ2-1, reads NAGVMQNPRHLVRRRGQEARLRCSPMKGHSHVYWYRQLPEEGLKFMVYLQKENIIDESGMPKERFSAEFPKEGPSILRIQQVVRGDSAAYFCASSPAGTGGRGEQFFGPGTRLTVL.

This clone was detected a few times. The chain is built from TRBV28 and TRBJ1-2, with D perhaps matching TRBD1 (5 bases). Trimming left V 3 bases short and J 6 bases short, with 14 bases between. Germline values: CDR1 MDHEN, CDR2 SYDVKM. The CDR3 is made up of 14 amino acids. The CDR3 region has the DNA TGTGCCAGCAGTTTCAGGACCGGGGCGAATGGCTACACCTTC. Its translation is CASSFRTGANGYTF.

The rearrangement uses TRBV5-1 and TRBJ2-3, with 8 nucleotides matching TRBD2. The CDR3 covers 16 residues. Trimming cost V 4 bases and J 5 bases; bases outside gene matches: 12. Germline values: CDR1 SGHRS, CDR2 YFSETQ. In nucleotides, the CDR3 is TGCGCCAGCAGCCCGCTTGTGGCGGGGGGAGGAGATACGCAGTATTTT. Amino acid sequence: CASSPLVAGGGDTQYF.

By sample share, this clone is medium-sized. The chain links TRBV11-3 to TRBJ2-1; D uncertain. The germline V and J ends were trimmed by 5 bases and 10 bases, with 18 bases remaining between them. The CDR3 runs 14 residues. From germline, CDR1 is SGHNT and CDR2 YENEEA. Written as DNA, the CDR3 is TGTGCCAGCAGCACCCGAGCCGGAAACGGGGAGCAGTTCTTC. The encoded protein is CASSTRAGNGEQFF.

The chain combines TRBV15 with TRBJ1-2; D ambiguous. The germline CDR1 and CDR2 sequences are LNHNV and YYDKDF (reference sequence). Trimming removed 5 bases at V and 5 bases at J, with 15 bases between. CDR3 size: 14 residues. DNA for the CDR3: TGTGCCACCAGCCCCCCTGGGGAAGCATATGGCTACACCTTC. Protein sequence: CATSPPGEAYGYTF.

This clone was counted between two and nine times. CDR3 region: CASSTSTGDDSPLHF. CDR3 nucleotides: TGTGCCAGTAGTACCTCGACAGGGGACGATTCACCCCTCCACTTT. The chain couples TRBV19 to TRBJ1-6; 8 bases align to TRBD1. The CDR3 is 15 amino acids. In germline, CDR1 is LNHDA, CDR2 SQIVND (reference sequence). Losses at the gene ends were 4 bases for V and 8 bases for J; bases not matched to a gene: 7.

This clone showed up just a few times. The chain joins TRBV6-8 to TRBJ1-6; TRBD1 is a possible D gene (6 bases). The V end was cut by 6 bases, the J end by 4 bases, with 10 bases between. This CDR3 comprises 14 residues. The germline V gene encodes CDR1 MNHGY and CDR2 SAAAGT. The CDR3 bases are TGTGCCAGCAGCCCCGGACAGTATAATTCACCCCTCCACTTT. As protein: CASSPGQYNSPLHF.

In DNA form, the CDR3 reads TGCAGCGCCTTCGGGACTTCTAATGAAAAACTGTTTTTT. Encoded protein: CSAFGTSNEKLFF. V is TRBV29-1 and J is TRBJ1-4; weak D call: TRBD1 (5 bases). Trimming pared 7 bases from V and 3 bases from J, leaving 12 bases between. CDR1 is SQVTM, CDR2 ANQGSEA, per germline. This CDR3 comprises 13 residues.

The chain employs TRBV9 and TRBJ1-6, with D perhaps TRBD1 (5 bases). Looked up from germline, CDR1 is SGDLS and CDR2 is YYNGEE. V lost 7 bases and J lost 8, with 16 bases in between. The CDR3 covers 14 residues. The CDR3 is CASRTQGGYSPLHF. The CDR3 nucleotides read TGTGCCAGCCGGACGCAGGGTGGGTATTCACCCCTCCACTTT.

This chain uses TRBV5-1 with TRBJ1-2; D gene ambiguous. CDR1 and CDR2 (germline): SGHRS, YFSETQ. The CDR3 loop spans 15 amino acids. V gave up 1 base and J gave up 3 bases, with 13 bases separating them. The CDR3 sequence: CASSLYREEDYGYTF. Written as DNA, the CDR3 is TGCGCCAGCAGCTTGTATAGAGAAGAAGACTATGGCTACACCTTC.

The chain uses TRBV29-1 and TRBJ2-5, with a tentative D call TRBD1 (5 bases). Trimming cost V 1 base and J 5 bases, with 11 bases left between them. Germline V CDR1 and CDR2: SQVTM, ANQGSEA. The CDR3 is made up of 13 amino acids. The CDR3 region is CSVEGAGSETQYF. In DNA form, the CDR3 reads TGCAGCGTTGAAGGGGCAGGGTCGGAGACCCAGTACTTC.

This clone has more than one count but fewer than ten. CDR3 loop: CASSVDGRGYGSPLHF. The CDR3 coding sequence is TGTGCCAGCAGCGTAGATGGCAGGGGGTATGGTTCACCCCTCCACTTT. The V gene is TRBV9, the J gene TRBJ1-6, with 7 bases lining up with TRBD1. The germline V gene encodes CDR1 SGDLS and CDR2 YYNGEE. V was clipped by 0 bases and J by 9 bases; unmatched bases: 9. The CDR3 extends over 16 amino acids.

The chain recombines TRBV9 with TRBJ1-6; a possible D gene is TRBD1 (6 bases). The CDR3 contains 14 residues. The V end was cut by 3 bases, the J end by 10 bases, with 14 bases between. Germline CDR1 and CDR2: SGDLS and YYNGEE. The CDR3 nucleotides read TGTGCCAGCAGCGCGGAGTACAGGGACTCACCCCTCCACTTT. Translation gives CASSAEYRDSPLHF.

This clone is deemed medium-sized. This rearrangement joins TRBV11-3 to TRBJ2-7, with D tentatively TRBD1 (6 bases). Trimming cost V 0 bases and J 6 bases, with 12 bases left between them. The germline V gene encodes CDR1 SGHNT and CDR2 YENEEA. The CDR3 totals 14 residues. CDR3: CASSLERTVPEQYF. CDR3 nucleotide sequence: TGTGCCAGCAGCTTAGAACGGACAGTCCCCGAGCAGTACTTC.

The chain joins TRBV30 to TRBJ2-7, with TRBD1 identical over 8 bases. This CDR3 has 16 residues. CDR1 is GTSNPN and CDR2 is SVGIG in the germline V gene (reference sequence). Losses at the gene ends were 2 bases for V and 6 bases for J; bases not matched to a gene: 15. CDR3 nucleotides: TGTGCCTGGAGTATACCGACAGGGGATGGTACCGGCGAGCAGTACTTC. It encodes CAWSIPTGDGTGEQYF.